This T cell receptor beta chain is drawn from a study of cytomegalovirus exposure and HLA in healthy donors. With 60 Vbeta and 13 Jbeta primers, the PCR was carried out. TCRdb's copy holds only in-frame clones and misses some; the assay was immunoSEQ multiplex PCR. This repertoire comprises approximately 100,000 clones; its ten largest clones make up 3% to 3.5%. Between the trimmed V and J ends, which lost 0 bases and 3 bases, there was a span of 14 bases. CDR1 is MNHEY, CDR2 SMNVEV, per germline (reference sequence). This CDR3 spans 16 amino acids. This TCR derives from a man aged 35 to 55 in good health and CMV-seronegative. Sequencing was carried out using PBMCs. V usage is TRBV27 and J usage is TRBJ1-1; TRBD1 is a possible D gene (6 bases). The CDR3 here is CASSLSTGREDTEAFF. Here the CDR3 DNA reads TGTGCCAGCAGTTTATCTACAGGGAGGGAGGACACTGAAGCTTTCTTT.